Presented here are 10 T cell receptor beta chains from one specimen sequenced in a study of T cell responses to AZD1222 COVID-19 vaccine (TCRdb year 2021). The method behind the library was the immunoSEQ multiplex PCR assay. The clones in this table, taken by TCRdb from immuneACCESS, are in-frame only. Not every clone is retained; where verified, under half of the shortfall comes from an unresolved V gene, and the cause of the rest is unknown. Across this sample there are under 150,000 clones, with roughly 89% seen only once. The ten largest account for 5.2% of the sample. The meaning of the sample's time point label: baseline before first vaccination. The sequencing used peripheral blood, collected on day 0 of AZD1222 vaccination. The receptors come from an adult in good health.

The chain combines TRBV27 with TRBJ2-2; tentatively, D is TRBD1 (6 bases). CDR1 MNHEY and CDR2 SMNVEV come from the germline V gene (reference sequence). The ends were cut back, 5 bases at V and 5 bases at J, with 15 bases in the middle. CDR3 length: 15 amino acids. This CDR3 reads CASSVRPGHTGELFF. CDR3 bases: TGTGCCAGCAGTGTAAGGCCGGGACATACCGGGGAGCTGTTTTTT.

The rearrangement uses TRBV15 and TRBJ2-3, with D possibly matching TRBD2 (5 bases). Deletions cut 8 bases from V and 0 bases from J, with 12 bases between. This CDR3 is built from 14 residues. Looked up from germline, CDR1 is LNHNV and CDR2 is YYDKDF (reference sequence). The CDR3 sequence: CATGRRASTDTQYF. The CDR3 bases are TGTGCCACCGGAAGGCGGGCCAGCACAGATACGCAGTATTTT. The full variable domain, in which reference TRBV15 and TRBJ2-3 provide the parts outside the CDR3, is DAMVIQNPRYQVTQFGKPVTLSCSQTLNHNVMYWYQQKSSQAPKLLFHYYDKDFNNEADTPDNFQSRRPNTSFCFLDIRSPGLGDTAMYLCATGRRASTDTQYFGPGTRLTVL.

This chain joins TRBV27 and TRBJ2-7; 8 bases align to TRBD2. Germline CDR1 reads MNHEY; CDR2 reads SMNVEV (reference sequence). There are 15 residues in the CDR3. V lost 6 bases and J lost 3; bases outside the gene matches: 10. DNA of the CDR3: TGTGCCAGCAGCATCGGGGGGGGCACCTACTACGAGCAGTACTTC. Its translation is CASSIGGGTYYEQYF.

J is TRBJ2-6 and V is TRBV6-2 or TRBV6-3; the D is unclear. The V gene's germline CDR1 is MNHEY and CDR2 SVGEGT. The CDR3 contains 15 residues. The ends were cut back, 5 bases at V and 2 bases at J, with 10 bases in the middle. The CDR3 spells CASSHDPPGANVLTF. Here the CDR3 DNA reads TGTGCCAGCAGTCATGACCCCCCTGGGGCCAACGTCCTGACTTTC.

This clone was observed a single time. The gene calls are TRBV4-2 and TRBJ1-6; D possibly corresponds to TRBD1 (6 bases). The CDR3 has 16 amino acids. The germline CDR1 and CDR2 sequences are LGHNA and YNFKEQ. V was cut by 0 bases and J by 5 bases, with 11 bases left in between. The CDR3 is CASSQDRAGDNSPLHF. In DNA, the CDR3 is TGTGCCAGCAGCCAAGATAGGGCAGGGGATAATTCACCCCTCCACTTT.

The V and J genes are TRBV28 and TRBJ1-1; D not certain. The CDR3 sequence is 12 residues long. The germline V and J ends were trimmed by 8 bases and 0 bases, with 7 bases remaining between them. Germline V gene data show CDR1 as MDHEN and CDR2 as SYDVKM. In DNA form, the CDR3 reads TGTGCCAGCGGTATAATGAACACTGAAGCTTTCTTT. Protein sequence: CASGIMNTEAFF.

V is TRBV7-3 and J is TRBJ2-2, with 8 bases that match TRBD2. Germline CDR1 SGHTA, CDR2 FQGTGA. Trimming removed 6 bases from V and 6 bases from J; junction bases left unmatched: 6. This CDR3 has 14 amino acids. The DNA of the CDR3 is TGTGCCAGCAGTCTACGGCGGGAGGCCGGGGAGCTGTTTTTT. Protein sequence: CASSLRREAGELFF.

This clone occurred once. CDR3 nucleotide sequence: TGTGCCAGCAGTCCTACAGGCAACTATGGCTACACCTTC. Amino acids: CASSPTGNYGYTF. The rearrangement links TRBV27 to TRBJ1-2, with a tentative D call TRBD1 (5 bases). With 5 bases removed from V and 2 bases from J, the gap between germline ends came to 9 bases. The CDR3 loop spans 13 amino acids. Germline V gives CDR1 MNHEY, CDR2 SMNVEV (reference sequence).

This sequence joins TRBV9 and TRBJ2-5; D gene uncertain. Trimming removed 1 base from V and 3 bases from J, with 10 bases in between. The CDR3 runs to 14 residues. Germline V gene lookup returns CDR1 SGDLS and CDR2 YYNGEE. CDR3 nucleotides: TGTGCCAGCAGCGTATCCTCGGGTAAAGAGACCCAGTACTTC. Translating it yields CASSVSSGKETQYF.

V gene TRBV4-1 combines with J gene TRBJ2-1; D gene uncertain. This CDR3 spans 14 amino acids. The V end was cut by 1 base, the J end by 3 bases, with 7 bases between. Germline V lookup: CDR1 MGHRA, CDR2 YSYEKL. In DNA form, the CDR3 reads TGCGCCAGCAGCCAAGTTGTCGGCTACAATGAGCAGTTCTTC. It codes for CASSQVVGYNEQFF.